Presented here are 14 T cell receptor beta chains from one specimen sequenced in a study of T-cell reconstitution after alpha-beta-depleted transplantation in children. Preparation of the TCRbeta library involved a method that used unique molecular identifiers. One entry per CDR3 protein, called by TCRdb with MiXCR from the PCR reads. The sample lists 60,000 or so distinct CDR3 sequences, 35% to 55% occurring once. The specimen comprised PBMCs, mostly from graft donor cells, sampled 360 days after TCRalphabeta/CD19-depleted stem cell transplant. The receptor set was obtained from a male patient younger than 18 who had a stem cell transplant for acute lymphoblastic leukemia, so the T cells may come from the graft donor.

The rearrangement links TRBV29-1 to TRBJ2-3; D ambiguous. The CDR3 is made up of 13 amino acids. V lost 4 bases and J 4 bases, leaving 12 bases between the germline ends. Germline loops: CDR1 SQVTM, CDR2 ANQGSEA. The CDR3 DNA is TGCAGCGTTGGACATCGAGGACCAGATACGCAGTATTTT. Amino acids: CSVGHRGPDTQYF.

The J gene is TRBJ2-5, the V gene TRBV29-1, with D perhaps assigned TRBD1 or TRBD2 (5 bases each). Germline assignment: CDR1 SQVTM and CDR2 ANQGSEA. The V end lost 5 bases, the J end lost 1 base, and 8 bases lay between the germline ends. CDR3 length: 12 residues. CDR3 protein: CSVNGGQETQYF. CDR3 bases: TGCAGCGTTAATGGGGGCCAAGAGACCCAGTACTTC.

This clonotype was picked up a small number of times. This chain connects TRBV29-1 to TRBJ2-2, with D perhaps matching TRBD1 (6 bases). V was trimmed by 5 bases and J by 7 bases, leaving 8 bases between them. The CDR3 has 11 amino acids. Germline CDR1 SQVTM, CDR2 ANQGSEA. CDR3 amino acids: CSVLGGGELFF. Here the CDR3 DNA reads TGCAGCGTTCTAGGGGGCGGGGAGCTGTTTTTT.

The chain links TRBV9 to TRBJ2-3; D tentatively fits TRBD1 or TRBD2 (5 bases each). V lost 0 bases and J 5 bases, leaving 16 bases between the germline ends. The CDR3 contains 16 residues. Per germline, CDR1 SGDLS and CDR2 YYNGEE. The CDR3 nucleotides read TGTGCCAGCAGCGTAGATTGGGAGAGGGGCGGAGATACGCAGTATTTT. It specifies CASSVDWERGGDTQYF.

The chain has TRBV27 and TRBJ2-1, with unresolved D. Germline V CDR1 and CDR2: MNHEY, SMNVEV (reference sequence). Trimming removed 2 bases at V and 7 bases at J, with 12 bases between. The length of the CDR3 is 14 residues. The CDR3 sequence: CASSLRRRRNEQFF. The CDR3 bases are TGTGCCAGCAGTTTAAGAAGGAGACGGAATGAGCAGTTCTTC.

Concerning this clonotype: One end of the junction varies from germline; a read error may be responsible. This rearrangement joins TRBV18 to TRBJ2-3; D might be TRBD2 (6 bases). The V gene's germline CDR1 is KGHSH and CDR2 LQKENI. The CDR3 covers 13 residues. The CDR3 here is CASSYIASGDPPF. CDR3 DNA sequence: TGTGCCAGCTCATACATAGCGTCGGGGGATCCGCCATTT.

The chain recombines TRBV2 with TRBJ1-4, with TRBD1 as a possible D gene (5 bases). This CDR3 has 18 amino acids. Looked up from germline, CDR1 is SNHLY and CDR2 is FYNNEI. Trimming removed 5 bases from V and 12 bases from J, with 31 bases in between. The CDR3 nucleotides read TGTGCCAGCAGTTTGCTGGGTACCACAGGAGGCTGGATGGAGGAACTGTTTTTT. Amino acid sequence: CASSLLGTTGGWMEELFF.

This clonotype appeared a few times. The CDR3 nucleotides are TGCGCCAGCAGCTCGGGACTTCCCCCAGATACGCAGTATTTT. Its translation is CASSSGLPPDTQYF. The chain combines TRBV5-1 with TRBJ2-3, with TRBD2 as a possible D gene (6 bases). Germline V lookup: CDR1 SGHRS, CDR2 YFSETQ. The length of the CDR3 is 14 residues. V was clipped by 3 bases and J by 4 bases, with 12 bases between them.

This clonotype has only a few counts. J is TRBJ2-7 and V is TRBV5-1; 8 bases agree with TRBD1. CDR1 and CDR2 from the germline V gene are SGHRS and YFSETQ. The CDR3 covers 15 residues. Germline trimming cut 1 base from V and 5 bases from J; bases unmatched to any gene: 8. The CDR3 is CASSLNGQGPNEQYF. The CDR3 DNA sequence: TGCGCCAGCAGCTTGAATGGACAGGGTCCCAACGAGCAGTACTTC.

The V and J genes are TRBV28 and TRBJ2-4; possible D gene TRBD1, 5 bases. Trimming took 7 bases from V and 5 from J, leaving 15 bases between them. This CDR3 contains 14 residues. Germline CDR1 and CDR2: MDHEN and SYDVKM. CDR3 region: CASIETERQNIQYF. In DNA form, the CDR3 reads TGTGCCAGCATCGAGACAGAAAGACAAAACATTCAGTACTTC.

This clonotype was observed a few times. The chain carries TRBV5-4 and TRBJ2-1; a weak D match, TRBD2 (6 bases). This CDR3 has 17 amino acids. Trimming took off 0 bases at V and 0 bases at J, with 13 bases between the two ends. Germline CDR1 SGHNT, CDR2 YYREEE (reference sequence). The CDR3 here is CASSLDGGIGSYNEQFF. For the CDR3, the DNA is TGTGCCAGCAGCTTGGATGGGGGGATAGGCTCCTACAATGAGCAGTTCTTC.

Here the CDR3 DNA reads TGTGCCAGCAGTGATCCTGGGGGCGGTAGGAATGAGCAGTTCTTC. The encoded protein is CASSDPGGGRNEQFF. The V gene is TRBV25-1, the J gene TRBJ2-1; maybe TRBD1 (6 bases). Germline CDR1 and CDR2: MGHDK and SYGVNS. CDR3 size: 15 residues. Trimming cost V 3 bases and J 7 bases, with 16 bases left between them.

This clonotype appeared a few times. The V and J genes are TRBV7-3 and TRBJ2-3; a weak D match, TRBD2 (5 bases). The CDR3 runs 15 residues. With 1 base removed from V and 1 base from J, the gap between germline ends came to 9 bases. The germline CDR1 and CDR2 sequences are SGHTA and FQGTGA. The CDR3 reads CASSLRGVGTDTQYF. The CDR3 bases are TGTGCCAGCAGCTTAAGGGGAGTAGGCACAGATACGCAGTATTTT. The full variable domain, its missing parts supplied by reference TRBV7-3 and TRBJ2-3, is GAGVSQTPSNKVTEKGKYVELRCDPISGHTALYWYRQSLGQGPEFLIYFQGTGAADDSGLPNDRFFAVRPEGSVSTLKIQRTERGDSAVYLCASSLRGVGTDTQYFGPGTRLTVL.

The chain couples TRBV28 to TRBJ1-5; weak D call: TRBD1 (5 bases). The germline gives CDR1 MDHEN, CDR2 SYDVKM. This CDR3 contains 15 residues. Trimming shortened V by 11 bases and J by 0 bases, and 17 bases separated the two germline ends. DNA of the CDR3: TGTGCCTCTCAGGCGGGGGACTATAGCAATCAGCCCCAGCATTTT. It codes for CASQAGDYSNQPQHF.